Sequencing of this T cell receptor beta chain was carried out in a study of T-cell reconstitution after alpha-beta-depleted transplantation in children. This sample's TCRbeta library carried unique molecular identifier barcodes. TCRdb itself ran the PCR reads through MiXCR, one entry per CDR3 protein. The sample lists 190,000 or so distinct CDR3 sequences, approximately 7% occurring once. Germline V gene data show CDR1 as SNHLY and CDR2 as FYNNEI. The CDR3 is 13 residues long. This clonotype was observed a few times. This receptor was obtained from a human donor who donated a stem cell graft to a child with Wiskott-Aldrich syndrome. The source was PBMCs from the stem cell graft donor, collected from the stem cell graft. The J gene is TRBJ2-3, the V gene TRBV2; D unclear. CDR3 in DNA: TGTGTGTCCCGGCCAACGAACACAGATACGCAGTATTTT. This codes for CVSRPTNTDTQYF.